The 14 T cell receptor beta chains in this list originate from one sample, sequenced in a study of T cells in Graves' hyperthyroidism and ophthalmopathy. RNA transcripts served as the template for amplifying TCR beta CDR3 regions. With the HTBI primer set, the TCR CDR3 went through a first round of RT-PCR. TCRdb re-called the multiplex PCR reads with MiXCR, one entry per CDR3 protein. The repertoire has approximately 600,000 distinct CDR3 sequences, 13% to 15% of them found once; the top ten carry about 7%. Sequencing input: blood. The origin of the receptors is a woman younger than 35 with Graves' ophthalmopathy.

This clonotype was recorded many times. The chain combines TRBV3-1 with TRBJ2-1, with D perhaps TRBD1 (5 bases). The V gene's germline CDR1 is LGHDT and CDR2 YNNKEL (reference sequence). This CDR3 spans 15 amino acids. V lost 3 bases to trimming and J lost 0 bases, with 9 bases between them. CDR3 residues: CASSQDTVSYNEQFF. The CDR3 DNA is TGTGCCAGCAGCCAGGACACAGTCTCCTACAATGAGCAGTTCTTC.

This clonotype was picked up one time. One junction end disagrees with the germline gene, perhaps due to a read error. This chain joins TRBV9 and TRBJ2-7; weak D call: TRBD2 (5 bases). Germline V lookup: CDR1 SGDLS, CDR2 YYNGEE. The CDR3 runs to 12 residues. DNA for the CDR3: TGTGCCAGCAGGCAGGACTCCTGCGAGCAGTACTTC. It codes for CASRQDSCEQYF.

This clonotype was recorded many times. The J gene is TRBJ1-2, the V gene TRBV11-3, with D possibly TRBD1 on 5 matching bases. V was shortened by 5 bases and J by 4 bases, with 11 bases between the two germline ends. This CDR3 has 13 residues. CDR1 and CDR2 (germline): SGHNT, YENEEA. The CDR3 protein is CASSLPGGYGYTF. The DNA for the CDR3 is TGTGCCAGCAGCCTTCCTGGGGGCTATGGCTACACCTTC.

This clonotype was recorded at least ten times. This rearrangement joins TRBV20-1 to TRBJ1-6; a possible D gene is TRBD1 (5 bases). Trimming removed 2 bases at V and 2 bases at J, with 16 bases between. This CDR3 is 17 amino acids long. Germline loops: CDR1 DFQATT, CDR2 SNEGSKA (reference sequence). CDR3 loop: CSARSWRGRTYNSPLHF. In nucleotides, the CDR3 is TGCAGTGCTAGATCTTGGAGGGGCAGGACCTATAATTCACCCCTCCACTTT.

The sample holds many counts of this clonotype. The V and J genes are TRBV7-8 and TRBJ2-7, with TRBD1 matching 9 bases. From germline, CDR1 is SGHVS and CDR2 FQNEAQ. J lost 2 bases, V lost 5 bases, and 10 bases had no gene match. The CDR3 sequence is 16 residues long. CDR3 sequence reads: CASSPVGTGLPYEQYF. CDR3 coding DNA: TGTGCCAGCAGCCCAGTCGGGACAGGGTTACCCTACGAGCAGTACTTC.

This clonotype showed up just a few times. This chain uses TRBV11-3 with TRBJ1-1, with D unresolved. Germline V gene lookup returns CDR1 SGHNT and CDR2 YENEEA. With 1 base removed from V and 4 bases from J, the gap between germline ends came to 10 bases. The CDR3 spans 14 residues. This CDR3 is CASSLGSPVTEAFF. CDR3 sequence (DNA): TGTGCCAGCAGCTTAGGCAGCCCGGTCACTGAAGCTTTCTTT.

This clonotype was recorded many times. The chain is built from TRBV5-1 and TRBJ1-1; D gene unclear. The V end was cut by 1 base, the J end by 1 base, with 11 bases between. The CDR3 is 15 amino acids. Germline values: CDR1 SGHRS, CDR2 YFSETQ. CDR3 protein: CASSLWTGGNTEAFF. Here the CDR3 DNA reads TGCGCCAGCAGCTTGTGGACGGGCGGGAACACTGAAGCTTTCTTT.

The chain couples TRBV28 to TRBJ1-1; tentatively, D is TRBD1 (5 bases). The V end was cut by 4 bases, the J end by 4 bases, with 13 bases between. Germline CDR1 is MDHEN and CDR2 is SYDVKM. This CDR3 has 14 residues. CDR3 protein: CASSSPQGSTEAFF. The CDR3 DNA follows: TGTGCCAGCAGTTCGCCCCAGGGATCCACTGAAGCTTTCTTT.

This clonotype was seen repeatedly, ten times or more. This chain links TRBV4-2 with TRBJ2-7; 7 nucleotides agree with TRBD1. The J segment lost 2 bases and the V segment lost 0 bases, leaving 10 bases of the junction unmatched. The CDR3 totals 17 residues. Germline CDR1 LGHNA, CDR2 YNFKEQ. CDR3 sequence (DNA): TGTGCCAGCAGCCAAGATGGAGCCCGGCAGGGGGCCTACGAGCAGTACTTC. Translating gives CASSQDGARQGAYEQYF.

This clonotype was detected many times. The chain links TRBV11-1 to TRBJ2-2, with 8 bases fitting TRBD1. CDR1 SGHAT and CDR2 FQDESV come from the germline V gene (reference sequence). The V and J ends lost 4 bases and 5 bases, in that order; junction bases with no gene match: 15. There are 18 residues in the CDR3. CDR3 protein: CASSYEFPGTGGTGELFF. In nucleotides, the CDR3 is TGTGCCAGCAGCTATGAATTCCCCGGGACAGGTGGAACCGGGGAGCTGTTTTTT.

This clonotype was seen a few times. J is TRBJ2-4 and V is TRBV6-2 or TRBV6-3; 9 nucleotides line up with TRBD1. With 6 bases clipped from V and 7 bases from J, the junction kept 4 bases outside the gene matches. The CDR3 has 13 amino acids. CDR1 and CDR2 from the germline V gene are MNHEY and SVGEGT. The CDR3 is CASRRDRDNIQYF. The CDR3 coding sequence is TGTGCCAGCAGACGGGACAGGGACAACATTCAGTACTTC.

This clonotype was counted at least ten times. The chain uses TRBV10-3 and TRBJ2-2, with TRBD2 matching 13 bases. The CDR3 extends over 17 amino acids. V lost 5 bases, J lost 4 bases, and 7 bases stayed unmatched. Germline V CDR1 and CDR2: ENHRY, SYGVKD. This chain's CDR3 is CAISTGLAGEITGELFF. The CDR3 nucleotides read TGTGCCATCAGTACCGGACTAGCGGGAGAGATCACCGGGGAGCTGTTTTTT.

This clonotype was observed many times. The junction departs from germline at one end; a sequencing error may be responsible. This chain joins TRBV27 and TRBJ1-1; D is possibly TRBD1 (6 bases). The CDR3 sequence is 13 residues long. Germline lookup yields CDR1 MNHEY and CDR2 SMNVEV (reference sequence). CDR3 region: CASSLSGDTEAFF. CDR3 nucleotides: TGTGCCAGCAGCTTATCAGGGGACACTGAAGCTTTCTTT.

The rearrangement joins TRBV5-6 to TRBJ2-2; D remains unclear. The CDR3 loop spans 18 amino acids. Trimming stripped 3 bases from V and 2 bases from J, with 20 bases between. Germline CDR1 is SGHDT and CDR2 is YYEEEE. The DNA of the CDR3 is TGTGCCAGCAGCTCATCGTCTACCAGCGCAATTAACACCGGGGAGCTGTTTTTT. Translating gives CASSSSSTSAINTGELFF.